This is a list of T cell receptor beta chains from one sample in a study of PD-1 blockade in classical Hodgkin lymphoma. Profiling relied on immunoSEQ multiplex PCR, and the TCRdb table lists in-frame clones only, not all of them. The data contain some 17,000 clones, more than 80% of them seen just once; the ten biggest clones take up 6.9%. The specimen was peripheral blood mononuclear cells (PBMCs). The receptors were sampled from a human donor with classical Hodgkin lymphoma. Each CDR3 is given with its conserved first and last residue. A D gene is named only where the DNA matches it firmly. Size is omitted from some rows. Given values are once, few, many or a class for expanded clones.

CASSLEGGSGRNEQFF TGTGCCAGCAGCTTAGAGGGCGGGAGTGGTAGGAATGAGCAGTTCTTC TRBJ2-1 TRBV7-9 NA TRBD2
CASSPRGTNTGELFF TGCGCCAGCAGCCCCCGCGGGACGAACACCGGGGAGCTGTTTTTT TRBJ2-2 TRBV4-1 once NA
CASSYYEQYF TGTGCCAGCAGTTACTACGAGCAGTACTTC TRBJ2-7 TRBV28 NA NA
CASSGTGGHTGELFF TGTGCCAGCAGTGGGACAGGAGGACACACCGGGGAGCTGTTTTTT TRBJ2-2 TRBV2 NA TRBD1
CASSGLAGRSGEQYF TGTGCCAGCAGCGGACTAGCGGGGCGTTCTGGAGAGCAGTACTTC TRBJ2-7 TRBV2 NA TRBD2
CASSGLPSQETQYF TGTGCCAGCAGCGGACTGCCGTCCCAAGAGACCCAGTACTTC TRBJ2-5 TRBV25-1 few NA
CASSFDLSGNTIYF TGTGCCAGCAGCTTCGACCTCTCTGGAAACACCATATATTTT TRBJ1-3 TRBV7-9 NA NA
CAVTLNTEAFF TGTGCCGTTACCTTGAACACTGAAGCTTTCTTT TRBJ1-1 TRBV6-4 NA NA
CATRGLAGVYEQYF TGTGCCACCAGGGGACTAGCGGGAGTATACGAGCAGTACTTC TRBJ2-7 TRBV6-5 NA TRBD2
CASSRGTGELFF TGTGCCAGCAGTCGAGGGACCGGGGAGCTGTTTTTT TRBJ2-2 TRBV11-3 NA NA
CASSALAGGNTGELFF TGTGCCAGCAGTGCACTAGCGGGAGGGAACACCGGGGAGCTGTTTTTT TRBJ2-2 TRBV6-1 NA TRBD2
CASSLSSGANVLTF TGTGCCAGCAGTTTATCGTCTGGGGCCAACGTCCTGACTTTC TRBJ2-6 TRBV27 NA NA
CASSESGTGELFF TGTGCCAGCAGTGAAAGCGGGACCGGGGAGCTGTTTTTT TRBJ2-2 TRBV6-4 NA NA